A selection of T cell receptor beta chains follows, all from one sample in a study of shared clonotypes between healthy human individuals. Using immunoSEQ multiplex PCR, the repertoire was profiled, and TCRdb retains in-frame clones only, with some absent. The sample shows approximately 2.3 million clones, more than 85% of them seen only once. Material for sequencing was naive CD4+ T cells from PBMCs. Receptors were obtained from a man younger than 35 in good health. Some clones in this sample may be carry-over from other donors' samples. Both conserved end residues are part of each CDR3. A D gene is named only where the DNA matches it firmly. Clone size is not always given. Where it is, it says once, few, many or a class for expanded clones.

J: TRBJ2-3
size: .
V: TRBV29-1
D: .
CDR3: CSVEANTDTQYF
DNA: TGCAGCGTTGAAGCTAACACAGATACGCAGTATTTT

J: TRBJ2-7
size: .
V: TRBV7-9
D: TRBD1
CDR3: CASSPTGSYEQYF
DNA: TGTGCCAGCAGCCCGACAGGGTCCTACGAGCAGTACTTC

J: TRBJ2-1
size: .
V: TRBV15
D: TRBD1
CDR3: CATSRGRGRQGRSSYNEQFF
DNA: TGTGCCACCAGCCGGGGTCGGGGCCGACAGGGAAGGAGCTCCTACAATGAGCAGTTCTTC

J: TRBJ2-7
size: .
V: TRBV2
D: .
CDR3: CASRAYEQCF
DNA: TGTGCCAGCAGGGCCTACGAGCAGTGCTTC

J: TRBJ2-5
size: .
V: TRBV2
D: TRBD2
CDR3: CASSGGSGPQETQYF
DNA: TGTGCCAGCAGTGGGGGTAGCGGGCCTCAAGAGACCCAGTACTTC

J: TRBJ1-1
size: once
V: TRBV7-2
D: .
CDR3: CASSSRALFGGVNTEAFF
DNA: TGTGCCAGCAGCTCCCGAGCTCTTTTCGGGGGGGTGAACACTGAAGCTTTCTTT

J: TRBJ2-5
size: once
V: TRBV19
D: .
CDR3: CASRGTGGSGRALETQYF
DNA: TGTGCCAGTAGGGGGACAGGGGGTAGCGGGAGGGCTTTGGAGACCCAGTACTTC

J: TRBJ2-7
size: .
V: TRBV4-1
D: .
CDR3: CASSLLQETLQYF
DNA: TGCGCCAGCAGCCTCCTCCAAGAAACATTGCAGTACTTC

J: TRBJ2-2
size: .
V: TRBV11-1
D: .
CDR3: CASSLNRHTGELFF
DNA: TGTGCCAGCAGCTTAAACAGACACACCGGGGAGCTGTTTTTT

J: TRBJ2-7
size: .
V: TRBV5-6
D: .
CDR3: CASGYVNRPSSYEQYF
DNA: TGTGCCAGCGGGTATGTAAACAGGCCAAGCTCCTACGAGCAGTACTTC

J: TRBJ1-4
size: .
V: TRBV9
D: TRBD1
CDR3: CASSVGTGTNEKLFF
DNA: TGTGCCAGCAGCGTAGGGACAGGGACTAATGAAAAACTGTTTTTT

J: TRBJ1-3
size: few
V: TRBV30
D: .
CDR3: CAWSESGNTIYF
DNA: TGTGCCTGGAGTGAGAGTGGAAACACCATATATTTT

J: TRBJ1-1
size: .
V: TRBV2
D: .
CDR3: CASGREENTEAFF
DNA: TGTGCCAGCGGGAGGGAGGAGAACACTGAAGCTTTCTTT

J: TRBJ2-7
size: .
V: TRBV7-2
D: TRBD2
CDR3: CASSASGSNYEQYF
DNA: TGTGCCAGCAGCGCTAGCGGGAGCAACTACGAGCAGTACTTC

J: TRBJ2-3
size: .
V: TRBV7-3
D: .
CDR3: CASSSKEEPPNTDTQYF
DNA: TGTGCCAGCAGCTCGAAGGAGGAGCCGCCTAACACAGATACGCAGTATTTT

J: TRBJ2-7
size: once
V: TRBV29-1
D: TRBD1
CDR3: CSVKPTGPSYEQYF
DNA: TGCAGCGTTAAACCGACAGGGCCCTCCTACGAGCAGTACTTC